This TCR beta chain derives from a study of blood T cells in healthy people across ages. The study's findings and limits: Unsorted PBMC input precluded a conclusive naive versus antigen-experienced comparison.

Notes on this clonotype: The antigen is unknown.

The second PCR ran roughly 7 to 12 cycles with a sample-barcoded 5' primer and J-beta primers. TCRdb reprocessed the 5' RACE reads via MiXCR and lists one record per CDR3 protein. The sample yields approximately 830,000 distinct CDR3 sequences, about 59% seen once. The V and J ends lost 5 bases and 0 bases respectively, with 11 bases between them. The germline CDR1 and CDR2 sequences are SGHTA and FQGNSA. The CDR3 sequence is 14 residues long. Each of the donors had roughly 9.3 milliliters of peripheral blood drawn into EDTA-treated Vacutainer tubes. The chain couples TRBV7-2 to TRBJ2-7; the D gene is possibly TRBD1 (6 bases). This sequence originates from a man aged 25-45 years in good health. Material: blood. CDR3 loop: CASSRTDSSYEQYF. The CDR3, as DNA: TGTGCCAGCAGCCGGACAGATAGCTCCTACGAGCAGTACTTC.